A single sample is the source of the 18 T cell receptor beta chains below, sequenced in a study of shared clonotypes between healthy human individuals. Generated by immunoSEQ multiplex PCR, the TCRdb table keeps only in-frame clones and is missing some. The table records millions of clones, 85% to 95% of them present only once. Sequencing was done on a sample of naive CD4+ T cells from PBMCs. Sample subset: CD45RA+ positively selected. The receptors here all came from a man aged 18 to 30 in good health. Some clones in this sample may be carry-over from other donors' samples.

The V gene is TRBV7-3, the J gene TRBJ2-5, with D perhaps TRBD2 (6 bases). V was shortened by 4 bases and J by 4 bases, with 13 bases between the two germline ends. The CDR3 spans 14 residues. Per the germline V gene, CDR1 is SGHTA and CDR2 is FQGTGA. In DNA form, the CDR3 reads TGTGCCAGCAGCTCCCGGGCGGGAAGAGAGACCCAGTACTTC. Its translation is CASSSRAGRETQYF.

This clone showed up just a few times. V gene TRBV10-3 combines with J gene TRBJ1-1; 8 bases agree with TRBD1. The V segment lost 1 base and the J segment 10 bases; nucleotides outside the gene matches: 8. CDR1 ENHRY and CDR2 SYGVKD come from the germline V gene. The CDR3 sequence is 14 residues long. CDR3 bases: TGTGCCATCAGTGAGTACGGACAGGGATCATCAGCTTTCTTT. Translated, it gives CAISEYGQGSSAFF.

This clone appeared a few times. V usage is TRBV10-3 and J usage is TRBJ1-2, with TRBD1 as a possible D gene (5 bases). This CDR3 region has 13 residues. V dropped 7 bases and J dropped 2 bases, with 11 bases sitting between them. The germline V gene encodes CDR1 ENHRY and CDR2 SYGVKD. The chain's CDR3 is CAITRDGNYGYTF. CDR3 nucleotides: TGTGCCATCACCCGGGACGGGAACTATGGCTACACCTTC.

The gene calls are TRBV28 and TRBJ1-1, with D possibly TRBD1 on 5 matching bases. Germline CDR1 and CDR2: MDHEN and SYDVKM. The germline V and J ends were trimmed by 1 base and 0 bases, with 15 bases remaining between them. The CDR3 has 17 residues. The CDR3 DNA is TGTGCCAGCAGTTTATTAGGGGCAGGGAAATTGAACACTGAAGCTTTCTTT. The encoded protein is CASSLLGAGKLNTEAFF.

The chain recombines TRBV6-6 with TRBJ1-1, with D unclear. There are 14 residues in the CDR3. Germline-derived CDR1 and CDR2 are MNHNY and SVGAGI (reference sequence). Trimming pared 0 bases from V and 0 bases from J, leaving 5 bases between. The CDR3 sequence is CASSYSQLNTEAFF. CDR3 DNA: TGTGCCAGCAGTTACTCGCAGTTGAACACTGAAGCTTTCTTT.

Comments on this clone: The sample has other DNA sequences that encode this CDR3 too. The gene calls are TRBV7-3 and TRBJ1-1; TRBD1 is a possible D gene (5 bases). Trimming stripped 2 bases from V and 5 bases from J, with 12 bases between. Germline-derived CDR1 and CDR2 are SGHTA and FQGTGA. The CDR3 is 14 residues long. In nucleotides, the CDR3 is TGTGCCAGCAGCTTAGGGACGACGGGAACTGAAGCTTTCTTT. It specifies CASSLGTTGTEAFF.

A note on this clone: This specimen includes other DNA sequences encoding the same CDR3. The chain is built from TRBV11-3 and TRBJ2-1; D may be TRBD1 (6 bases). V was clipped by 5 bases and J by 0 bases, with 8 bases between them. The germline V gene encodes CDR1 SGHNT and CDR2 YENEEA. The CDR3 sequence is 14 residues long. CDR3 amino acids: CASSPDSSYNEQFF. CDR3 nucleotides: TGTGCCAGCAGCCCGGACAGCTCCTACAATGAGCAGTTCTTC.

This chain connects TRBV28 to TRBJ2-2, with D uncertain. Germline loops: CDR1 MDHEN, CDR2 SYDVKM. Trimming left V 4 bases short and J 6 bases short, with 9 bases between. CDR3 length: 13 residues. The CDR3 here is CASSSLSPGELFF. For the CDR3, the DNA is TGTGCCAGCAGTTCCCTCTCTCCCGGGGAGCTGTTTTTT.

The gene calls are TRBV28 and TRBJ1-2; D gene unclear. Trimming left V 5 bases short and J 8 bases short, with 21 bases between. This CDR3 spans 15 amino acids. Germline assignment: CDR1 MDHEN and CDR2 SYDVKM. CDR3 sequence (DNA): TGTGCCAGCAGTCCTAACGTTGACACCTCCGGAGGCTACACCTTC. Residues: CASSPNVDTSGGYTF.

The chain uses TRBV7-2 and TRBJ1-2; D might be TRBD1 (6 bases). CDR3 size: 14 residues. The ends were cut back, 2 bases at V and 5 bases at J, with 12 bases in the middle. Germline lookup yields CDR1 SGHTA and CDR2 FQGNSA. This chain's CDR3 is CASSLLPGEYGYTF. The CDR3 DNA reads TGTGCCAGCAGCTTACTCCCAGGGGAATATGGCTACACCTTC. Together with reference TRBV7-2 and TRBJ1-2, the CDR3 gives the full variable domain: GAGVSQSPSNKVTEKGKDVELRCDPISGHTALYWYRQSLGQGLEFLIYFQGNSAPDKSGLPSDRFSAERTGGSVSTLTIQRTQQEDSAVYLCASSLLPGEYGYTFGSGTRLTVV.

This clone was seen a single time. The genes are TRBV6-6 and TRBJ2-7; TRBD1 matches at 11 bases. J lost 3 bases, V lost 6 bases, and 4 bases had no gene match. Germline CDR1 reads MNHNY; CDR2 reads SVGAGI (reference sequence). This CDR3 contains 14 residues. CDR3 DNA sequence: TGTGCCAGCAGCAAGGGACAGGGGGTCTACGAGCAGTACTTC. Its translation: CASSKGQGVYEQYF.

This chain uses TRBV7-2 with TRBJ2-3; 9 bases fit TRBD2. The CDR3 loop spans 17 amino acids. The ends lost 2 bases at V and 3 bases at J; junction bases unmatched: 9. Germline V lookup: CDR1 SGHTA, CDR2 FQGNSA. DNA of the CDR3: TGTGCCAGCAGCTTAATGGCGGCGGGAGGGCCGACAGATACGCAGTATTTT. Translated: CASSLMAAGGPTDTQYF.

The rearrangement links TRBV5-1 to TRBJ2-5; TRBD2 aligns across 8 bases. With V trimmed by 3 bases and J by 0 bases, 7 bases remained unmatched. The CDR3 contains 16 residues. CDR1 and CDR2 from the germline V gene are SGHRS and YFSETQ. This CDR3 is CASSSRVAGNQETQYF. The CDR3 DNA reads as TGCGCCAGCAGCTCCCGGGTAGCGGGAAACCAAGAGACCCAGTACTTC. Combining the CDR3 with reference TRBV5-1 and TRBJ2-5 gives the whole variable domain KAGVTQTPRYLIKTRGQQVTLSCSPISGHRSVSWYQQTPGQGLQFLFEYFSETQRNKGNFPGRFSGRQFSNSRSEMNVSTLELGDSALYLCASSSRVAGNQETQYFGPGTRLLVL.

For this clone: The sample contains more than one DNA sequence encoding this CDR3. The chain carries TRBV6-5 and TRBJ2-1; D remains ambiguous. Trimming pared 0 bases from V and 8 bases from J, leaving 5 bases between. Germline lookup yields CDR1 MNHEY and CDR2 SVGAGI. This CDR3 comprises 12 residues. The CDR3 spells CASSYSRDEQFF. The DNA of the CDR3 is TGTGCCAGCAGTTACTCCCGGGATGAGCAGTTCTTC.

The chain links TRBV19 to TRBJ1-5; the D is unclear. CDR3 size: 16 residues. CDR1 and CDR2 (germline): LNHDA, SQIVND (reference sequence). V lost 5 bases, J lost 0 bases, and 14 bases lay in between. In DNA form, the CDR3 reads TGTGCCAGTAGTTCCAGCGGAACCTATAGCAATCAGCCCCAGCATTTT. This gives the protein CASSSSGTYSNQPQHF.

This sequence joins TRBV12-5 and TRBJ2-1; the match to TRBD1 covers 8 bases. The length of the CDR3 is 12 residues. The germline V gene encodes CDR1 LGHNT and CDR2 FRNRAP. V lost 5 bases to trimming and J lost 15 bases; unmatched junction nucleotides: 9. The chain's CDR3 is CASGPLDRGRFF. The CDR3 DNA follows: TGTGCTAGTGGTCCCCTCGACAGGGGCCGGTTCTTC.

The chain employs TRBV9 and TRBJ1-2; 7 nucleotides align to TRBD1. The CDR3 spans 15 residues. The V and J ends lost 0 bases and 4 bases, in that order; junction bases with no gene match: 6. From germline, CDR1 is SGDLS and CDR2 YYNGEE. CDR3 DNA sequence: TGTGCCAGCAGCGTAGACCCTCGGGACAGCTATGGCTACACCTTC. It codes for CASSVDPRDSYGYTF. The entire variable domain, with the rest obtained from reference TRBV9 and TRBJ1-2, is as follows: DSGVTQTPKHLITATGQRVTLRCSPRSGDLSVYWYQQSLDQGLQFLIQYYNGEERAKGNILERFSAQQFPDLHSELNLSSLELGDSALYFCASSVDPRDSYGYTFGSGTRLTVV.

This clone was recorded only once. CDR3 nucleotide sequence: TGTGCCAGCAGCCCAATCGGGAGAGGATACACCGGGGAGCTGTTTTTT. This encodes CASSPIGRGYTGELFF. This chain connects TRBV7-3 to TRBJ2-2, with D perhaps TRBD2 (6 bases). V gave up 5 bases and J gave up 3 bases, with 16 bases separating them. The CDR3 consists of 16 residues. Germline V CDR1 and CDR2: SGHTA, FQGTGA.